This TCR beta chain came from a study of blood T cell repertoires in COVID-19. Turning to the study itself: The samples span acute and convalescent COVID-19 from the United States, Italy and Spain.

Authors' processing steps: Using reference gene primer amplification, nucleated cell counts were estimated. TCRdb's copy holds only in-frame clones and misses some; the assay was immunoSEQ multiplex PCR. That table is the source of V, J and clone size, and D and trimming were worked out from the DNA. The table shows roughly 250,000 clones, with 88% occurring only once. CDR1 is LNHDA and CDR2 is SQIVND in the germline V gene (reference sequence). V lost 8 bases and J 4 bases, leaving 17 bases between the germline ends. The CDR3 spans 14 residues. Source material: peripheral blood. This sequence originates from a man aged 55 to 70 who had recovered from COVID-19. The chain uses TRBV19 and TRBJ1-1; D gene uncertain. The CDR3 DNA reads TGTGCCAGTTCTCTAATGACACCTCCCACTGAAGCTTTCTTT. Translated: CASSLMTPPTEAFF. The variable domain in full, completed from reference TRBV19 and TRBJ1-1, reads DGGITQSPKYLFRKEGQNVTLSCEQNLNHDAMYWYRQDPGQGLRLIYYSQIVNDFQKGDIAEGYSVSREKKESFPLTVTSAQKNPTAFYLCASSLMTPPTEAFFGQGTRLTVV.